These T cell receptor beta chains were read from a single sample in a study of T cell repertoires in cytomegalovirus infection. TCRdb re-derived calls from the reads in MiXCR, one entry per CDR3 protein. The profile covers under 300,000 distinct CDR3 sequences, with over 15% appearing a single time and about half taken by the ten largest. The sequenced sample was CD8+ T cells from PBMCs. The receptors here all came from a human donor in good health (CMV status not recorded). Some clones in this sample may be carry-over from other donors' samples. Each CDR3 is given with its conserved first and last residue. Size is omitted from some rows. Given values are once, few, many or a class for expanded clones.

CDR3 protein: CASSDQPAGVTINNEQFF
J gene: TRBJ2-1
V gene: TRBV6-4
clone size: many

CDR3 protein: CSVEWENSGNTIYF
J gene: TRBJ1-3
V gene: TRBV29-1
clone size: few

CDR3 protein: CASSLDGKETQYF
J gene: TRBJ2-5
V gene: TRBV12-3/TRBV12-4
clone size: many

CDR3 protein: CASSLGMGRETQYF
J gene: TRBJ2-5
V gene: TRBV13
clone size: -

CDR3 protein: CASSPDRGLYNEQFF
J gene: TRBJ2-1
V gene: TRBV4-1
clone size: few

CDR3 protein: CASSQGGQGITEAFF
J gene: TRBJ1-1
V gene: TRBV4-2
clone size: many

CDR3 protein: CSVDPGQGREKLFF
J gene: TRBJ1-4
V gene: TRBV29-1
clone size: -

CDR3 protein: CASGRSQGAGEQYF
J gene: TRBJ2-7
V gene: TRBV2
clone size: -

CDR3 protein: CSVDQFYGYTF
J gene: TRBJ1-2
V gene: TRBV29-1
clone size: -

CDR3 protein: CASSIGRGYEQYF
J gene: TRBJ2-7
V gene: TRBV19
clone size: few

CDR3 protein: CASSLDLAGLYQTQYF
J gene: TRBJ2-5
V gene: TRBV7-8
clone size: many

CDR3 protein: CASSLESSSRTYEQYF
J gene: TRBJ2-7
V gene: TRBV5-1
clone size: -

CDR3 protein: CASSLDREREQYF
J gene: TRBJ2-7
V gene: TRBV28
clone size: -

CDR3 protein: CSVDKDYEQYF
J gene: TRBJ2-7
V gene: TRBV29-1
clone size: -

CDR3 protein: CASSLVPGHTNEQFF
J gene: TRBJ2-1
V gene: TRBV27
clone size: few

CDR3 protein: CASSMGTTAYQETQYF
J gene: TRBJ2-5
V gene: TRBV19
clone size: -

CDR3 protein: CSARTPSYEQYF
J gene: TRBJ2-7
V gene: TRBV29-1
clone size: -

CDR3 protein: CASSFLGRDTEAFF
J gene: TRBJ1-1
V gene: TRBV28
clone size: few

CDR3 protein: CASSEGTSPDTQYF
J gene: TRBJ2-3
V gene: TRBV6-2/TRBV6-3
clone size: few

CDR3 protein: CASSQETENEKLFF
J gene: TRBJ1-4
V gene: TRBV7-9
clone size: many

CDR3 protein: CAISGTEYTYNEQFF
J gene: TRBJ2-1
V gene: TRBV10-3
clone size: -

CDR3 protein: CSSRDLRGSADTQYF
J gene: TRBJ2-3
V gene: TRBV20-1
clone size: -

CDR3 protein: CASSYSRTYEQYF
J gene: TRBJ2-7
V gene: TRBV6-2/TRBV6-3
clone size: many

CDR3 protein: CASSELREAFF
J gene: TRBJ1-1
V gene: TRBV2
clone size: few

CDR3 protein: CASNGNGYEQYF
J gene: TRBJ2-7
V gene: TRBV28
clone size: few

CDR3 protein: CASSFPKPGGLAYNEQFF
J gene: TRBJ2-1
V gene: TRBV28
clone size: -

CDR3 protein: CSVDRTTEAFF
J gene: TRBJ1-1
V gene: TRBV29-1
clone size: few

CDR3 protein: CASTPGGAGGQRTGELFF
J gene: TRBJ2-2
V gene: TRBV11-2
clone size: -

CDR3 protein: CASSFTRSPAGADTQYF
J gene: TRBJ2-3
V gene: TRBV7-6
clone size: -

CDR3 protein: CSVLQPGTEDNEQFF
J gene: TRBJ2-1
V gene: TRBV29-1
clone size: -

CDR3 protein: CASSLGTSGGNQQFF
J gene: TRBJ2-1
V gene: TRBV7-6
clone size: many

CDR3 protein: CASSLVGRSIIYEQFF
J gene: TRBJ2-1
V gene: TRBV7-8
clone size: many

CDR3 protein: CASSAEISNQPQHF
J gene: TRBJ1-5
V gene: TRBV2
clone size: many

CDR3 protein: CSVEVGEFEAFF
J gene: TRBJ1-1
V gene: TRBV29-1
clone size: few

CDR3 protein: CASSSWDTPSTYEQYF
J gene: TRBJ2-7
V gene: TRBV28
clone size: -